A single sample is the source of the 22 T cell receptor beta chains below, sequenced in a study of cytomegalovirus exposure and HLA in healthy donors. The assay was immunoSEQ multiplex PCR, and TCRdb's table has in-frame clones only and misses some. The table has 120,000 or so clones, under 90% seen once. Sample: PBMCs. The receptors originated from a woman aged 18-30 years in good health and CMV-seronegative.

The chain couples TRBV12-5 to TRBJ2-1, with 11 positions matching TRBD1. CDR3 length: 17 residues. Germline V lookup: CDR1 LGHNT, CDR2 FRNRAP. V lost 2 bases to trimming and J lost 7 bases; unmatched junction nucleotides: 10. The CDR3 region has the DNA TGTGCTAGTGGTTTGATCACGGACAGGGGGCGTATTAATGAGCAGTTCTTC. Residues: CASGLITDRGRINEQFF.

This clone was observed a single time. The chain couples TRBV7-9 to TRBJ2-7; 7 nucleotides line up with TRBD1. The CDR3 consists of 16 residues. The trim removed 5 bases at V and 5 bases at J, leaving 15 bases unmatched. Germline V gives CDR1 SEHNR, CDR2 FQNEAQ (reference sequence). The CDR3 sequence is CASSPPLQGQPHEQYF. For the CDR3, the DNA is TGTGCCAGCAGCCCCCCCCTACAGGGGCAACCCCACGAGCAGTACTTC.

V gene TRBV5-1 combines with J gene TRBJ1-1, with a weak D call TRBD1 (5 bases). CDR3 length: 16 residues. From germline, CDR1 is SGHRS and CDR2 YFSETQ. V lost 0 bases and J lost 5, with 17 bases in between. The CDR3 spells CASSLEGREVWTEAFF. CDR3 bases: TGCGCCAGCAGCTTGGAGGGCAGGGAGGTTTGGACTGAAGCTTTCTTT.

This chain joins TRBV30 and TRBJ2-7; 8 positions agree with TRBD2. With 5 bases clipped from V and 5 bases from J, the junction kept 11 bases outside the gene matches. This CDR3 is 14 amino acids long. The germline V gene encodes CDR1 GTSNPN and CDR2 SVGIG (reference sequence). The CDR3 region is CAWGGGLVVDEQYF. The CDR3 nucleotides read TGTGCCTGGGGAGGGGGACTAGTCGTCGACGAGCAGTACTTC. Filled out from reference TRBV30 and TRBJ2-7, the complete variable domain reads SQTIHQWPATLVQPVGSPLSLECTVEGTSNPNLYWYRQAAGRGLQLLFYSVGIGQISSEVPQNLSASRPQDRQFILSSKKLLLSDSGFYLCAWGGGLVVDEQYFGPGTRLTVT.

The chain joins TRBV5-1 to TRBJ2-1; weak D call: TRBD1 (6 bases). Germline V gene sequence: CDR1 SGHRS, CDR2 YFSETQ. The CDR3 covers 16 residues. V lost 2 bases and J 6 bases, leaving 18 bases between the germline ends. In DNA form, the CDR3 reads TGCGCCAGCAGCTTAAATCCCATGGGGGCTGCCAATGAGCAGTTCTTC. Its protein product is CASSLNPMGAANEQFF.

The chain uses TRBV5-8 and TRBJ2-7, with 9 bases identical to TRBD1. The CDR3 sequence is 13 residues long. The V and J ends lost 3 bases and 3 bases, in that order; junction bases with no gene match: 1. Germline CDR1 reads SGHTS; CDR2 reads YDEGEE. The CDR3 DNA is TGTGCCAGCAGCTGGACAGGGGTCTACGAGCAGTACTTC. Translated, it gives CASSWTGVYEQYF.

This rearrangement joins TRBV5-1 to TRBJ2-7, with D perhaps matching TRBD2 (7 bases). V was trimmed by 5 bases and J by 5 bases, leaving 11 bases between them. Germline V gene data show CDR1 as SGHRS and CDR2 as YFSETQ. The CDR3 totals 12 residues. The CDR3 DNA is TGCGCCAGCAGAAGGGGGGGGGACGAGCAGTACTTC. Its translation: CASRRGGDEQYF.

A word on this clone: The sample holds other DNA sequences that translate to the same CDR3. This chain joins TRBV9 and TRBJ2-3; D might be TRBD2 (5 bases). CDR1 and CDR2 from the germline V gene are SGDLS and YYNGEE. The CDR3 totals 16 residues. V was trimmed by 0 bases and J by 0 bases, leaving 11 bases between them. The CDR3 spells CASSVAASRSTDTQYF. The CDR3 nucleotides are TGTGCCAGCAGCGTAGCGGCTAGCCGAAGCACAGATACGCAGTATTTT.

The V gene is TRBV19, the J gene TRBJ2-5; D remains unclear. The CDR3 consists of 13 residues. The germline CDR1 and CDR2 sequences are LNHDA and SQIVND (reference sequence). V gave up 3 bases and J gave up 5 bases, with 10 bases separating them. CDR3 DNA: TGTGCCAGTAGTATCCGGAGTCGGGAGACCCAGTACTTC. Residues: CASSIRSRETQYF.

The chain combines TRBV13 with TRBJ2-5; no definite D call. V dropped 2 bases and J dropped 2 bases, with 12 bases sitting between them. Germline V gene data show CDR1 as PRHDT and CDR2 as FYEKMQ (reference sequence). CDR3 length equals 15 residues. As DNA, the CDR3 is TGTGCCAGCAGCTTAAGGAGAGTAAGACAAGAGACCCAGTACTTC. Protein: CASSLRRVRQETQYF.

This clone was counted between two and nine times. The chain links TRBV16 to TRBJ1-5, with D perhaps matching TRBD1 (5 bases). Germline CDR1 KGHSY, CDR2 FQNENV. This CDR3 is built from 15 residues. V lost 4 bases and J lost 5, with 15 bases in between. The CDR3 spells CASSLGGDSYQPQHF. The CDR3 DNA is TGTGCCAGCAGCCTCGGCGGCGACAGTTATCAGCCCCAGCATTTT.

The sample holds one count of this clone. V gene TRBV7-2 combines with J gene TRBJ2-5, with 9 bases fitting TRBD2. V lost 4 bases, J lost 5 bases, and 11 bases stayed unmatched. The CDR3 is 16 residues long. The germline V gene has CDR1 SGHTA and CDR2 FQGNSA. This CDR3 reads CASSSPRREGAETQYF. The CDR3 nucleotides are TGTGCCAGCAGCTCCCCCAGGCGGGAGGGTGCGGAGACCCAGTACTTC.

This clone occurred a few times. The genes are TRBV2 and TRBJ1-1; TRBD1 matches 9 bases. V lost 6 bases, J lost 0 bases, and 8 bases stayed unmatched. The CDR3 extends over 16 amino acids. From germline, CDR1 is SNHLY and CDR2 FYNNEI. CDR3 nucleotide sequence: TGTGCCAGCAGGCAATACAGGGGGCGCATGAACACTGAAGCTTTCTTT. Its protein product is CASRQYRGRMNTEAFF.

This chain joins TRBV21-1 and TRBJ1-2; the DNA was not compared with TRBD1, the D call given in the table. TRBV21-1 is assigned pseudogene status. The CDR3 runs 13 residues. CDR3 nucleotides: TGTGCCAGCAGCAGGGACAGGGGAACTGGCTACACCTTC. Protein product: CASSRDRGTGYTF.

In this sample, this clone turned up a few times. V usage is TRBV27 and J usage is TRBJ1-1; weak D call: TRBD1 (6 bases). V lost 4 bases and J lost 4, with 19 bases in between. This CDR3 spans 16 amino acids. Per germline, CDR1 MNHEY and CDR2 SMNVEV (reference sequence). CDR3 DNA: TGTGCCAGCAGTTCTTCAATATTACAGGGTATCACTGAAGCTTTCTTT. Encoded protein: CASSSSILQGITEAFF.

The chain has TRBV7-9 and TRBJ2-7, with a weak D call TRBD2 (5 bases). This CDR3 comprises 13 residues. Germline loops: CDR1 SEHNR, CDR2 FQNEAQ (reference sequence). V gave up 1 base and J gave up 5 bases, with 9 bases separating them. The CDR3 region is CASSLDGVHEQYF. The CDR3 nucleotides are TGTGCCAGCAGCTTAGACGGGGTCCACGAGCAGTACTTC.

This clone was counted once. The chain combines TRBV4-1 with TRBJ2-7, with a tentative D call TRBD2 (5 bases). Germline values: CDR1 MGHRA, CDR2 YSYEKL. The CDR3 covers 16 residues. V was trimmed by 0 bases and J by 3 bases, leaving 15 bases between them. CDR3 nucleotides: TGCGCCAGCAGCCAAGAGCCCGGCCAGGCGGGCTACGAGCAGTACTTC. It is translated as CASSQEPGQAGYEQYF.

The rearrangement links TRBV4-1 to TRBJ2-1; D unresolved. This CDR3 contains 14 residues. The germline V and J ends were trimmed by 1 base and 2 bases, with 6 bases remaining between them. Germline CDR1 MGHRA, CDR2 YSYEKL. The CDR3, as DNA: TGCGCCAGCAGCCAAGGTTATACCTACAATGAGCAGTTCTTC. Translation gives CASSQGYTYNEQFF.

The genes are TRBV27 and TRBJ2-2; 7 nucleotides agree with TRBD1. This CDR3 is 14 amino acids long. Unmatched junction bases numbered 4, after V lost 5 bases and J lost 4 bases. Germline V CDR1 and CDR2: MNHEY, SMNVEV (reference sequence). The CDR3 DNA reads as TGTGCCAGCAGTCGTAGGGGGCGCACCGGGGAGCTGTTTTTT. This encodes CASSRRGRTGELFF.

This chain links TRBV21-1 with TRBJ2-1; the table assigns TRBD2, which was not confirmed against the DNA. TRBV21-1 is a documented pseudogene. The CDR3 length is 15 residues. CDR3 coding DNA: TGTGCCAGCATTGTGGCTAGCGGGGACTACAATGAGCAGTTCTTC. Amino acids: CASIVASGDYNEQFF.

The chain has TRBV25-1 and TRBJ1-5; 8 bases agree with TRBD1. Germline assignment: CDR1 MGHDK and CDR2 SYGVNS. The CDR3 length is 18 residues. V lost 7 bases and J lost 2; bases outside the gene matches: 16. Written as DNA, the CDR3 is TGTGCCAGCACCTTCGGGGGGAACAGGGGGGGAGGCAATCAGCCCCAGCATTTT. This translates into CASTFGGNRGGGNQPQHF.

V is TRBV2 and J is TRBJ1-1; D is undetermined. CDR1 and CDR2 from the germline V gene are SNHLY and FYNNEI. The CDR3 extends over 13 amino acids. Trimming removed 6 bases from V and 1 base from J, with 9 bases in between. The CDR3 protein is CASRRERNTEAFF. Here the CDR3 DNA reads TGTGCCAGCAGACGGGAACGGAACACTGAAGCTTTCTTT.